The rows below give T cell receptor beta chains drawn from one sample of a study of neurological immune-mediated disorders. Each CDR3 protein gets one entry after TCRdb re-called the 5' RACE reads with MiXCR. The sample contains about 70,000 distinct CDR3 sequences, 2.5% to 4% of which appear only once. The sequenced sample consisted of PBMCs. These receptor sequences come from a woman aged 50 to 60 with multiple sclerosis. Both conserved end residues are part of each CDR3. D genes are given only for firm matches. For some rows the clone size is stated as once, few or many, or as a class when expanded; others skip it.

>TRBV7-3|many|TRBJ2-3|.
CASRDSTDTQYF
>TRBV5-6|many|TRBJ1-1|TRBD1
CASRLIRGFDTEAFF
>TRBV9|many|TRBJ1-5|.
CASPPMCLRPNNQPQHF
>TRBV5-1|many|TRBJ2-5|.
CASSLGSGDQETQYF
>TRBV6-2/TRBV6-3|many|TRBJ2-3|.
CASRKDLDWDTQYF
>TRBV12-5|many|TRBJ2-1|.
CASGLLLGSSYNEQFF
>TRBV7-2|many|TRBJ1-5|TRBD1
CASSFDRGLNQPQHF
>TRBV5-1|many|TRBJ2-1|.
CASSSLEVLGGGGEQFF
>TRBV4-3|many|TRBJ1-2|.
CASSQETGHPRPSTF
>TRBV5-1|few|TRBJ2-1|TRBD2
CASSLRAGAGNEQFF
>TRBV20-1|many|TRBJ2-1|.
CSAKWSSYNEQFF
>TRBV9|many|TRBJ2-3|.
CASSVGGRTDTQYF
>TRBV5-1|many|TRBJ1-4|.
CASSLALGEKLFF
>TRBV7-6|many|TRBJ2-2|.
CASSSTGTHVGELFF
>TRBV20-1|many|TRBJ2-5|.
CSASDRVEAQYF
>TRBV20-1|many|TRBJ2-7|.
CSARSYEQYF
>TRBV15|many|TRBJ2-5|TRBD2
CATSPTREAETQYF
>TRBV7-6|many|TRBJ2-1|.
CASSLQGKDNEQFF
>TRBV7-6|many|TRBJ1-2|TRBD1
CASSPRGGPYGYTF
>TRBV6-5|.|TRBJ2-7|.
CASSYSIPGASYEQYF
>TRBV20-1|.|TRBJ2-5|TRBD2
CSARALRVAGGHTQYF
>TRBV15|many|TRBJ2-7|.
CATSRNLGGGGDEQYF
>TRBV6-5|many|TRBJ2-1|TRBD2
CASSYRAPGTSGRSYNEQFF
>TRBV7-2|many|TRBJ2-4|TRBD1
CASSRRTGRGNIQYF
>TRBV29-1|many|TRBJ2-1|.
CSVEDWARGGNEQFF
>TRBV7-9|many|TRBJ1-1|.
CASSVRGDHTEAFF
>TRBV5-1|many|TRBJ2-1|.
CASSLEWSSYNEQFF
>TRBV20-1|many|TRBJ1-2|.
CSANRGEGPYGYTF
>TRBV7-8|many|TRBJ2-5|TRBD2
CASTGGEAGGRGTQYF
>TRBV12-3/TRBV12-4|many|TRBJ2-2|TRBD2
CASRSGAPNTGELFF
>TRBV19|.|TRBJ2-4|.
CASSIRGAARIQYF
>TRBV12-3/TRBV12-4|many|TRBJ1-1|.
CASTRQTNTEAFF
>TRBV20-1|many|TRBJ1-6|.
CSAGTDGGSPLHF
>TRBV7-2|many|TRBJ1-2|.
CASSTRSGHRDLRAYTF
>TRBV20-1|many|TRBJ1-4|.
CTALGGPGVNEKLFF
>TRBV20-1|many|TRBJ2-1|.
CSARLRDLRWDEQFF
>TRBV10-3|many|TRBJ1-2|TRBD1
CAISDGTGGTMNYGYTF
>TRBV29-1|many|TRBJ2-3|.
CSGSGRASSTDTQYF
>TRBV6-5|many|TRBJ1-2|TRBD1
CASRAQGLWDGYTF
>TRBV5-1|many|TRBJ2-7|.
CASSFGREAYEQYF
>TRBV6-5|many|TRBJ2-1|.
CASSYLIPSVAYNEQFF
>TRBV12-3/TRBV12-4|many|TRBJ2-6|TRBD1
CASSQDDRGFSGANVLTF
>TRBV20-1|many|TRBJ2-1|.
CSARDRASAIYNEQFF
>TRBV7-3|many|TRBJ2-5|TRBD1
CASSPTGVETQYF
>TRBV4-3|many|TRBJ2-1|TRBD2
CASSQDREGYNEQFF
>TRBV20-1|many|TRBJ2-7|TRBD2
CSAQKRGRAAYEQYF
>TRBV20-1|many|TRBJ1-6|.
CSALQGYNSPLHF
>TRBV14|many|TRBJ1-6|TRBD1
CASSPRQGVTNNSPLHF
>TRBV27|many|TRBJ1-2|TRBD1
CASSPGTGPNYGYTF
>TRBV5-1|many|TRBJ2-5|TRBD2
CASSSLSAGGLETQYF
>TRBV20-1|many|TRBJ2-2|TRBD2
CSARDPRTSGGAGGELFF
>TRBV20-1|many|TRBJ2-1|TRBD2
CSANGAGGASNEQFF
>TRBV7-2|medium-sized|TRBJ1-3|.
CASSLTSGNTIYF
>TRBV15|many|TRBJ1-3|.
CATSRDLRGISGNTIYF